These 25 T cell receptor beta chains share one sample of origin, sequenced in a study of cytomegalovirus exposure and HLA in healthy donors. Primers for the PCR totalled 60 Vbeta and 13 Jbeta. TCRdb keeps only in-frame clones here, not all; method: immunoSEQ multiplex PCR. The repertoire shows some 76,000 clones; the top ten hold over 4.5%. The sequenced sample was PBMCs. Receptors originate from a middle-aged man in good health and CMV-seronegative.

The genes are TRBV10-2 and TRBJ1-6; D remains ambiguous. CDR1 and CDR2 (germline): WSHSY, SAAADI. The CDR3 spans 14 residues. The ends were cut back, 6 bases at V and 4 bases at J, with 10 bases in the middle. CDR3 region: CASSHEGYNSPLHF. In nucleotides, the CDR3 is TGCGCCAGCAGCCATGAGGGTTATAATTCACCCCTCCACTTT.

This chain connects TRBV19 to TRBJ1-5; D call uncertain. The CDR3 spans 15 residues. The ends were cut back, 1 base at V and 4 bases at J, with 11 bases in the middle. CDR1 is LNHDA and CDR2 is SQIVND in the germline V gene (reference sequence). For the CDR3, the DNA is TGTGCCAGTAGTATAGCGAGCCGGGAAAATCAGCCCCAGCATTTT. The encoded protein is CASSIASRENQPQHF.

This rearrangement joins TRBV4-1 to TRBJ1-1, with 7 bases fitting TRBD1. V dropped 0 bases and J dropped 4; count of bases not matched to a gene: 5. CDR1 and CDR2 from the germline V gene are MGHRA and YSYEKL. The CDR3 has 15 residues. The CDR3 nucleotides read TGCGCCAGCAGCCAAGACTCGGCAGGGGGCACTGAAGCTTTCTTT. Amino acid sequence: CASSQDSAGGTEAFF.

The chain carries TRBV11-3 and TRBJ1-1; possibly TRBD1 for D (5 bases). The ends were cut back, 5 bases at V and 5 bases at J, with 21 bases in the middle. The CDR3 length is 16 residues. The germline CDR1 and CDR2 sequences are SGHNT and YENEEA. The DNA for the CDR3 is TGTGCCAGCAGCCCGGGCGGGGCAGGCAGTTGGACTGAAGCTTTCTTT. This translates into CASSPGGAGSWTEAFF.

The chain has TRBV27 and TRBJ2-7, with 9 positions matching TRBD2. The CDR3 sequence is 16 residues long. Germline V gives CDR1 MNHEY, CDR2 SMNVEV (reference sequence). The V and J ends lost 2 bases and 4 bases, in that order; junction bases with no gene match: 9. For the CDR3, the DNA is TGTGCCAGCAGTTTAACCCAGCGGGAGGATTGGTACGAGCAGTACTTC. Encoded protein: CASSLTQREDWYEQYF.

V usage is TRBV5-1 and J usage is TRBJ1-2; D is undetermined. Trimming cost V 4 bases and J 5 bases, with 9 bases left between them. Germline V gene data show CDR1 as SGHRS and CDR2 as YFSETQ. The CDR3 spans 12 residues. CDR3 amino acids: CASSHGRYGYTF. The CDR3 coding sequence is TGCGCCAGCAGCCACGGTAGATATGGCTACACCTTC.

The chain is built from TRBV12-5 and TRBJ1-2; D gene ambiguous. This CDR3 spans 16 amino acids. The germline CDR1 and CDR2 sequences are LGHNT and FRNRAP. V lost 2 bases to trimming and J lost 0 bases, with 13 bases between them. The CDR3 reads CASGLRQVLANYGYTF. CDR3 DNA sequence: TGTGCTAGTGGTTTGCGGCAGGTGTTAGCTAACTATGGCTACACCTTC.

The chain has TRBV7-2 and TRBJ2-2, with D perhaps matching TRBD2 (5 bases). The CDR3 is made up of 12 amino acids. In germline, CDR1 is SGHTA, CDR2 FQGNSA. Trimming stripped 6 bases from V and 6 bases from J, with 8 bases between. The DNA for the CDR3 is TGTGCCAGCAGGTCCGGGGCCGGGGAGCTGTTTTTT. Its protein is CASRSGAGELFF. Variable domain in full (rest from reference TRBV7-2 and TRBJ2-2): GAGVSQSPSNKVTEKGKDVELRCDPISGHTALYWYRQSLGQGLEFLIYFQGNSAPDKSGLPSDRFSAERTGGSVSTLTIQRTQQEDSAVYLCASRSGAGELFFGEGSRLTVL.

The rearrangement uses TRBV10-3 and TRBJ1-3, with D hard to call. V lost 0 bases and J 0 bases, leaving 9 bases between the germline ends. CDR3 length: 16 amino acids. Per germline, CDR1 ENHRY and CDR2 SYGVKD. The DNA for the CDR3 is TGTGCCATCAGTGAGTCTAGAGGGATCTCTGGAAACACCATATATTTT. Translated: CAISESRGISGNTIYF.

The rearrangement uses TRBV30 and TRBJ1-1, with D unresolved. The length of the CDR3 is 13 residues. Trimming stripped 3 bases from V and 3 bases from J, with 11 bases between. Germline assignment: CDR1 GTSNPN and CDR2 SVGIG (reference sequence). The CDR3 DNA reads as TGTGCCTGGAGAGCGGGCTTGGACACTGAAGCTTTCTTT. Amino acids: CAWRAGLDTEAFF.

The CDR3, as DNA: TGTGCCAGCAGCTGGGAGGGCACTGAAGCTTTCTTT. Amino acids: CASSWEGTEAFF. This rearrangement joins TRBV5-4 to TRBJ1-1, with D uncertain. Trimming pared 3 bases from V and 4 bases from J, leaving 7 bases between. Germline V gene sequence: CDR1 SGHNT, CDR2 YYREEE (reference sequence). The CDR3 is 12 residues long.

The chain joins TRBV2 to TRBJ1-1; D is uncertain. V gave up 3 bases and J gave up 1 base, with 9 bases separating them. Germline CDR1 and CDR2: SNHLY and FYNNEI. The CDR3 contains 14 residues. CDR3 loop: CASSERATNTEAFF. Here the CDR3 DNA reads TGTGCCAGCAGTGAGAGAGCCACGAACACTGAAGCTTTCTTT.

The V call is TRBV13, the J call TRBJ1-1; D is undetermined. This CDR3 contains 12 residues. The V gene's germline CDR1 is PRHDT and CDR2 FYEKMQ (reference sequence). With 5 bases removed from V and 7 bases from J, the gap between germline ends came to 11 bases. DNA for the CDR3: TGTGCCAGCAGCCTACAGTTAAGTGAAGCTTTCTTT. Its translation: CASSLQLSEAFF.

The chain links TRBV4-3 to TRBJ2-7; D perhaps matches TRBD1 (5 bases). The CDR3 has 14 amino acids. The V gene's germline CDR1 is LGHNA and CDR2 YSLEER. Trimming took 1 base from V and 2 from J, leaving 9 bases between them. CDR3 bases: TGCGCCAGCAGCCAAGTTCTCAGGGCCTACGAGCAGTACTTC. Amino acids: CASSQVLRAYEQYF.

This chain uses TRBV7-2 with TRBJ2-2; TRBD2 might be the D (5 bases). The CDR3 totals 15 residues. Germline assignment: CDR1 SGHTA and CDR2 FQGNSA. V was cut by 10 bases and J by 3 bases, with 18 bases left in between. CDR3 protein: CATQTLAGHTGELFF. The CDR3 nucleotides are TGTGCCACCCAAACTCTAGCCGGGCACACCGGGGAGCTGTTTTTT. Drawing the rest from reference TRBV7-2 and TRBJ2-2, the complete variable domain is GAGVSQSPSNKVTEKGKDVELRCDPISGHTALYWYRQSLGQGLEFLIYFQGNSAPDKSGLPSDRFSAERTGGSVSTLTIQRTQQEDSAVYLCATQTLAGHTGELFFGEGSRLTVL.

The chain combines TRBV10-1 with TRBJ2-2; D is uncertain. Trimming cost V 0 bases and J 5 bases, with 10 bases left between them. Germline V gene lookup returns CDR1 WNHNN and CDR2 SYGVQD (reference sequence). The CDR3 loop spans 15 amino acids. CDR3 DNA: TGCGCCAGCAGTGAGTCGACTTTCGGGACCGGGGAGCTGTTTTTT. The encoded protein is CASSESTFGTGELFF.

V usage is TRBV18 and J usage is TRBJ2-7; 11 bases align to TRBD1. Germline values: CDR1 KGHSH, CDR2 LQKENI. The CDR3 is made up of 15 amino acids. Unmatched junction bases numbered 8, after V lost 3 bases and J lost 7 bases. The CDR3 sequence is CASSPGQGAFGEQYF. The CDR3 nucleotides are TGTGCCAGCTCACCCGGACAGGGGGCATTTGGGGAGCAGTACTTC. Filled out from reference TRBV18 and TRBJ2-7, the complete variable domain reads NAGVMQNPRHLVRRRGQEARLRCSPMKGHSHVYWYRQLPEEGLKFMVYLQKENIIDESGMPKERFSAEFPKEGPSILRIQQVVRGDSAAYFCASSPGQGAFGEQYFGPGTRLTVT.

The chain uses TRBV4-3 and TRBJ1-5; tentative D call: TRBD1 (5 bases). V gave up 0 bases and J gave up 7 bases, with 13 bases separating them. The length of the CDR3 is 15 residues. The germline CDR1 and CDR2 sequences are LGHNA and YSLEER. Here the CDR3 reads CASSQDWAGHQPQHF. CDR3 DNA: TGCGCCAGCAGCCAAGATTGGGCAGGGCACCAGCCCCAGCATTTT.

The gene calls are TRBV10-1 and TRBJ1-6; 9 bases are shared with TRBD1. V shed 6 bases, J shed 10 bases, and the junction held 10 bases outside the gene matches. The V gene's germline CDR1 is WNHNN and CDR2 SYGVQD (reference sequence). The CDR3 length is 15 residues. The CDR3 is CASRNSRTGDSPLHF. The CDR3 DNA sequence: TGCGCCAGCAGAAACAGCAGGACAGGGGACTCACCCCTCCACTTT.

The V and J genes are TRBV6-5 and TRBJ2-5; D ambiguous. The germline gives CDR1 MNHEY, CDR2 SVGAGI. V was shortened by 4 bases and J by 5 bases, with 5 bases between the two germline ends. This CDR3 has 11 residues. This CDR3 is CASSSGETQYF. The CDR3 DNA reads TGTGCCAGCAGTTCCGGGGAGACCCAGTACTTC.

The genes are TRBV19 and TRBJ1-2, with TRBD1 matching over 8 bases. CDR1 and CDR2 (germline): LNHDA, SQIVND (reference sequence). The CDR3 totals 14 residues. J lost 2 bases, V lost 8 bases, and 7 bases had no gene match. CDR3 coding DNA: TGTGCCAGTGGGGGGGACAGGATAAACTATGGCTACACCTTC. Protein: CASGGDRINYGYTF.

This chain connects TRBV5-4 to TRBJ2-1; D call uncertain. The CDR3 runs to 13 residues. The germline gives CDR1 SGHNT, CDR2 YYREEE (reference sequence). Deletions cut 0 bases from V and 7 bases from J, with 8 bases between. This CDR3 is CASSLAEKNEQFF. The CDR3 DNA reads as TGTGCCAGCAGCTTGGCCGAGAAAAATGAGCAGTTCTTC.

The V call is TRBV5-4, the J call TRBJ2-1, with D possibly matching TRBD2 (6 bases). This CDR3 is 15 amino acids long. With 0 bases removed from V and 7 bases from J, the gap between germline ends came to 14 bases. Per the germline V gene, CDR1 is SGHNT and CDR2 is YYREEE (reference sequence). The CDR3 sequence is CASSLASALLNEQFF. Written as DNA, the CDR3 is TGTGCCAGCAGCTTGGCTAGCGCCCTTCTAAATGAGCAGTTCTTC. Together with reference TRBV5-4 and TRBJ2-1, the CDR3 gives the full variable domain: ETGVTQSPTHLIKTRGQQVTLRCSSQSGHNTVSWYQQALGQGPQFIFQYYREEENGRGNFPPRFSGLQFPNYSSELNVNALELDDSALYLCASSLASALLNEQFFGPGTRLTVL.

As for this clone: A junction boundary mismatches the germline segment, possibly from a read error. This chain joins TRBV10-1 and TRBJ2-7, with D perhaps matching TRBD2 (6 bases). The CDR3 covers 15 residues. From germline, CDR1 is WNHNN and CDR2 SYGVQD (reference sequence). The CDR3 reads CASSESPGLSCEQYF. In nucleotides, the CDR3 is TGCGCCAGCAGTGAGTCCCCGGGACTGTCCTGCGAGCAGTACTTC.

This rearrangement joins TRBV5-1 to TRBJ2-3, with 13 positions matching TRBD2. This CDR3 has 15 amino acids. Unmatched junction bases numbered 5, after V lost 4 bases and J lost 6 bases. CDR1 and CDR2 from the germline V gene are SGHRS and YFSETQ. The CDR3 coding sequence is TGCGCCAGCAGCAAAGGGACTAGCGGGGTCGATACGCAGTATTTT. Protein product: CASSKGTSGVDTQYF. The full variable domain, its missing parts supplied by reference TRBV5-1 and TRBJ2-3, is KAGVTQTPRYLIKTRGQQVTLSCSPISGHRSVSWYQQTPGQGLQFLFEYFSETQRNKGNFPGRFSGRQFSNSRSEMNVSTLELGDSALYLCASSKGTSGVDTQYFGPGTRLTVL.